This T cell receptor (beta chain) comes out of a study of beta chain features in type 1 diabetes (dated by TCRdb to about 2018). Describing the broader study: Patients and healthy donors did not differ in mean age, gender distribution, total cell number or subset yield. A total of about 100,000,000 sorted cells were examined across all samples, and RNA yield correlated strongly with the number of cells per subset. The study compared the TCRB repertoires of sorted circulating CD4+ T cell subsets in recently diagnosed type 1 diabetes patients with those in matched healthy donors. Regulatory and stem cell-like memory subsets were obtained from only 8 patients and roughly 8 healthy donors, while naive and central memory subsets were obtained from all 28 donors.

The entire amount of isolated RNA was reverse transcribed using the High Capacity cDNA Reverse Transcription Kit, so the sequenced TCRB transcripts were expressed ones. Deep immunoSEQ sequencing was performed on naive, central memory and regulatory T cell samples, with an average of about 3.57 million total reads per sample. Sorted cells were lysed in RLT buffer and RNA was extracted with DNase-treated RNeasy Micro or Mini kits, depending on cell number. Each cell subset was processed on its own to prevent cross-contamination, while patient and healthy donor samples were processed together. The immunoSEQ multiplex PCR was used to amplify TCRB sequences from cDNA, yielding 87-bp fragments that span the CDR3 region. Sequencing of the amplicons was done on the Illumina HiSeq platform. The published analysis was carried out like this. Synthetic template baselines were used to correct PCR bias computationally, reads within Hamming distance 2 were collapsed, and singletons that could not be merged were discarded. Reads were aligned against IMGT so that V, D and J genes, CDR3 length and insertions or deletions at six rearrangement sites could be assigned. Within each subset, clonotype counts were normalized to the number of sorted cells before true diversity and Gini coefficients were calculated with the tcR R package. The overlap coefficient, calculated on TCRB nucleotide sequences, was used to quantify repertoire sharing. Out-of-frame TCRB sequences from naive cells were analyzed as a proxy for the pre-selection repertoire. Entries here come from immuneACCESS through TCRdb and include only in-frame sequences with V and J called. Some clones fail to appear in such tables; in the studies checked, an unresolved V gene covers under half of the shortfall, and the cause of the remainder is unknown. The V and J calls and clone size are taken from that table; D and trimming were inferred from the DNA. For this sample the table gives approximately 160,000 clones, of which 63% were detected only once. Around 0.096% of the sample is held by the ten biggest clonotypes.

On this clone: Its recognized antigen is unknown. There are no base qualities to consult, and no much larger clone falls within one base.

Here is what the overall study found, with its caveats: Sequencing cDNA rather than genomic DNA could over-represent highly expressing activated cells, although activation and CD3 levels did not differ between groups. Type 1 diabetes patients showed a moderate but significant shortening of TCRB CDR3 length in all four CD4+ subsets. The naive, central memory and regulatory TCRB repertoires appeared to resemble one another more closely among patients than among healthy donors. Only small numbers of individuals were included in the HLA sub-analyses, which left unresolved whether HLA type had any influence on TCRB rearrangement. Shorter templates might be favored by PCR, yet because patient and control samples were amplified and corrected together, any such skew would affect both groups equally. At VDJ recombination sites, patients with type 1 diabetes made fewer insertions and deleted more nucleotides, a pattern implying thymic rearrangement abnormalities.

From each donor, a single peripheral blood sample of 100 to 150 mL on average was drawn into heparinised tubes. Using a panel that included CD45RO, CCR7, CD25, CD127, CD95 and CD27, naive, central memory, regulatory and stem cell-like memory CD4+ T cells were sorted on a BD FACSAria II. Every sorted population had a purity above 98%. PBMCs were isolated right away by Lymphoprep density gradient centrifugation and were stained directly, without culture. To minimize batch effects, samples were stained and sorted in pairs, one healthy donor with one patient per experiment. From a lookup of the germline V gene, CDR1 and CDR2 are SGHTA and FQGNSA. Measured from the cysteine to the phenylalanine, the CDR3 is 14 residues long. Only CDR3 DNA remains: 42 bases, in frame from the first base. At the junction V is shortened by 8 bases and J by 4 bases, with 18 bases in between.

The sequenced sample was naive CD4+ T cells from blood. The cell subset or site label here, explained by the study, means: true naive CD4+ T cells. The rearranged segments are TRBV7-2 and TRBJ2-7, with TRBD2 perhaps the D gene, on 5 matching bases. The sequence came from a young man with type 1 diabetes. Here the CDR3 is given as CASGLDSARYEQYF. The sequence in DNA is TGTGCCAGCGGCCTGGACTCCGCTAGGTACGAGCAGTACTTC.